One sample yielded the 18 T cell receptor beta chains listed below, sequenced in a study of blood T cell repertoires in COVID-19. Produced via immunoSEQ multiplex PCR; TCRdb's table is partial and in-frame only. This sample has 200,000 to 250,000 clones, with approximately 80% found just once. The sequencing sample was made of peripheral blood. The receptor source for this set is a woman aged 80 or over with active or convalescent COVID-19.

V gene TRBV5-1 combines with J gene TRBJ2-7; 9 positions agree with TRBD1. Trimming cost V 0 bases and J 7 bases; bases outside gene matches: 11. The CDR3 consists of 16 residues. CDR1 is SGHRS and CDR2 is YFSETQ in the germline V gene. The CDR3 DNA follows: TGCGCCAGCAGCTTGGGAACGGGACAGGGAGGCGTTGAGCAGTACTTC. This translates into CASSLGTGQGGVEQYF.

The gene calls are TRBV5-1 and TRBJ2-1, with 11 bases that match TRBD2. Per germline, CDR1 SGHRS and CDR2 YFSETQ. V lost 2 bases and J lost 8; bases outside the gene matches: 3. The CDR3 has 14 amino acids. CDR3 sequence reads: CASSFGSGRDEQFF. The CDR3 nucleotides read TGCGCCAGCAGCTTCGGTAGCGGGAGGGATGAGCAGTTCTTC.

This clone was seen a single time. This chain links TRBV7-3 with TRBJ2-1; D perhaps matches TRBD2 (6 bases). From germline, CDR1 is SGHTA and CDR2 FQGTGA. This CDR3 has 14 residues. Trimming pared 5 bases from V and 4 bases from J, leaving 12 bases between. The CDR3 sequence is CASSAGGAYNEQFF. The CDR3 coding sequence is TGTGCCAGCAGCGCAGGAGGGGCGTACAATGAGCAGTTCTTC.

The chain has TRBV28 and TRBJ1-2; a possible D gene is TRBD1 (5 bases). The V end lost 8 bases, the J end lost 6 bases, and 13 bases lay between the germline ends. Per the germline V gene, CDR1 is MDHEN and CDR2 is SYDVKM. This CDR3 spans 12 amino acids. In DNA form, the CDR3 reads TGTGCCAGCTCCGGGGGGGTTGATGGCTACACCTTC. Amino acid sequence: CASSGGVDGYTF.

The J gene is TRBJ2-5, the V gene TRBV21-1; the table's D gene call, TRBD2, was not cross checked with the DNA. TRBV21-1 is a pseudogene. This CDR3 spans 16 amino acids. The CDR3 loop reads CASSKAGMTVGETQYF. In nucleotides, the CDR3 is TGTGCCAGCAGCAAAGCCGGGATGACTGTGGGGGAGACCCAGTACTTC.

In this sample, this clone turned up a few times. J is TRBJ2-2 and V is TRBV28; possible D gene TRBD2, 5 bases. The CDR3 is 15 amino acids. The germline V gene encodes CDR1 MDHEN and CDR2 SYDVKM. V was trimmed by 1 base and J by 4 bases, leaving 10 bases between them. CDR3 residues: CASSLSLASTGELFF. CDR3 DNA sequence: TGTGCCAGCAGTTTATCCTTAGCGAGCACCGGGGAGCTGTTTTTT.

V gene TRBV19 combines with J gene TRBJ2-4; 8 nucleotides agree with TRBD1. Germline V gene data show CDR1 as LNHDA and CDR2 as SQIVND (reference sequence). This CDR3 region has 14 residues. J lost 7 bases, V lost 5 bases, and 7 bases had no gene match. The CDR3 DNA is TGTGCCAGTAGTCCGGGACAGGTCCCCAACATTCAGTACTTC. The encoded protein is CASSPGQVPNIQYF.

The chain uses TRBV15 and TRBJ2-7; 9 bases agree with TRBD1. Losses at the gene ends were 5 bases for V and 2 bases for J; bases not matched to a gene: 10. The CDR3 contains 16 residues. Looked up from germline, CDR1 is LNHNV and CDR2 is YYDKDF (reference sequence). CDR3 DNA sequence: TGTGCCACCAGCGGAAATGCCGGGACAGGGCCCTACGAGCAGTACTTC. Encoded protein: CATSGNAGTGPYEQYF.

The J gene is TRBJ1-2, the V gene TRBV25-1; 8 bases are shared with TRBD1. Germline V gene sequence: CDR1 MGHDK, CDR2 SYGVNS. CDR3 size: 16 residues. V shed 3 bases and J 4 bases; nucleotides not matched to a gene: 10. The CDR3 protein is CASSDPSTGAVYGYTF. CDR3 in DNA: TGTGCCAGCAGTGACCCCTCGACAGGGGCGGTCTATGGCTACACCTTC.

The CDR3 nucleotides read TGTGCCAGCAGCCCAAACACCAAAGAGACCCAGTACTTC. Its protein is CASSPNTKETQYF. The chain carries TRBV7-3 and TRBJ2-5; D ambiguous. Germline CDR1 SGHTA, CDR2 FQGTGA. The CDR3 has 13 residues. Trimming removed 5 bases at V and 3 bases at J, with 10 bases between.

The chain uses TRBV7-2 and TRBJ2-5, with 10 nucleotides matching TRBD2. After removal of 6 bases from V and 4 bases from J, the junction contained 14 bases not matched to a gene. CDR1 SGHTA and CDR2 FQGNSA come from the germline V gene. The CDR3 covers 17 residues. In nucleotides, the CDR3 is TGTGCCAGCAGACGAGGTGCCACTAGCGGGGTTTCAGAGACCCAGTACTTC. Translating it yields CASRRGATSGVSETQYF.

The genes are TRBV25-1 and TRBJ1-2; D is unresolved. CDR3 length equals 14 residues. Trimming left V 2 bases short and J 7 bases short, with 14 bases between. Germline V gives CDR1 MGHDK, CDR2 SYGVNS. The CDR3 sequence: CASSEINRPGGYTF. The DNA for the CDR3 is TGTGCCAGCAGTGAAATAAACCGGCCAGGTGGCTACACCTTC.

This clone was recorded only once. The V gene is TRBV3-1 (or the pseudogene TRBV3-2), the J gene TRBJ1-4; 7 bases match TRBD1. The junction had 7 bases not matched to a gene; V was cut back by 2 bases and J by 4 bases. CDR1 and CDR2 from the germline V gene are LGHDT and YNNKEL (reference sequence). This CDR3 has 16 amino acids. The CDR3 loop is CASSQPGTVFNEKLFF. DNA for the CDR3: TGTGCCAGCAGCCAACCCGGGACAGTGTTTAATGAAAAACTGTTTTTT.

Details on this clone: Additional DNA sequences in this sample encode the identical CDR3. J is TRBJ2-1 and V is TRBV12-5; D is perhaps TRBD2 (5 bases). Trimming pared 4 bases from V and 4 bases from J, leaving 5 bases between. The CDR3 totals 12 residues. Germline V lookup: CDR1 LGHNT, CDR2 FRNRAP. The CDR3 is CASGSGYNEQFF. DNA of the CDR3: TGTGCTAGTGGTTCGGGGTACAATGAGCAGTTCTTC.

This rearrangement joins TRBV5-6 to TRBJ2-2, with D possibly being TRBD1 (6 bases). The CDR3 covers 18 residues. Germline loops: CDR1 SGHDT, CDR2 YYEEEE. The germline V and J ends were trimmed by 4 bases and 5 bases, with 24 bases remaining between them. The CDR3 DNA sequence: TGTGCCAGCAGCCCGCCTAGGTGGGGCAGGGGAAGGACCGGGGAGCTGTTTTTT. The encoded protein is CASSPPRWGRGRTGELFF.

V usage is TRBV6-2 or TRBV6-3 and J usage is TRBJ1-2; weak D call: TRBD1 (6 bases). The CDR3 sequence is 14 residues long. Germline-derived CDR1 and CDR2 are MNHEY and SVGEGT. Trimming took 5 bases from V and 5 from J, leaving 15 bases between them. CDR3 sequence reads: CASSPQGLFYGYTF. Here the CDR3 DNA reads TGTGCCAGCAGTCCACAGGGCTTGTTTTATGGCTACACCTTC.

CDR3 residues: CASPRGQEYFEAFF. CDR3 nucleotide sequence: TGTGCCAGCCCCCGGGGACAGGAGTACTTTGAAGCTTTCTTT. The rearrangement joins TRBV6-5 to TRBJ1-1; 8 nucleotides line up with TRBD1. The CDR3 is 14 residues long. With 8 bases clipped from V and 7 bases from J, the junction kept 12 bases outside the gene matches. The germline V gene encodes CDR1 MNHEY and CDR2 SVGAGI.

The V and J genes are TRBV6-5 and TRBJ2-5, with 11 bases that match TRBD2. CDR1 and CDR2 (germline): MNHEY, SVGAGI. The trim removed 4 bases at V and 2 bases at J, leaving 3 bases unmatched. This CDR3 is 15 amino acids long. CDR3 sequence reads: CASSWLAGGQETQYF. The CDR3 DNA is TGTGCCAGCAGTTGGCTAGCGGGAGGTCAAGAGACCCAGTACTTC.